One and the same sample provided the 16 T cell receptor beta chains below, sequenced in a study of T cells after yellow fever vaccination (dated by TCRdb to the late 2010s). The treatment or condition label of this sample denotes: live attenuated yellow fever vaccine strain. Library creation used 5' RACE. Sequencing was performed on an Illumina HiSeq 2500. The public reads were reprocessed in TCRdb via fastp at Q25 and MiXCR, keeping in-frame beta chains. Every entry covers one CDR3 protein and lists the most common genes and DNA from its rows. The sample table lists over 300,000 distinct CDR3 sequences, around 6.8% of them with a count of one. The ten largest clones represent 15% to 20% of the sample. The sample in question was PBMCs, obtained 35 to 50 days after the first yellow fever vaccination. The receptors stem from a man between 18 and 35 years old who received the YFV17D yellow fever vaccine.

The J gene is TRBJ2-1, the V gene TRBV10-3; 9 bases are a match to TRBD1. In germline, CDR1 is ENHRY, CDR2 SYGVKD. The CDR3 runs to 15 residues. The junction had 8 bases not matched to a gene; V was cut back by 5 bases and J by 6 bases. CDR3 nucleotides: TGTGCCATCAGTTCCCCCGGGACAGGGATCAATGAGCAGTTCTTC. This encodes CAISSPGTGINEQFF.

This chain links TRBV6-5 with TRBJ2-1, with D possibly matching TRBD2 (6 bases). CDR3 size: 12 residues. Trimming removed 8 bases from V and 10 bases from J, with 15 bases in between. Germline CDR1 reads MNHEY; CDR2 reads SVGAGI. In nucleotides, the CDR3 is TGTGCCAGCGGCAGACCCGGAGGGGAGCAGTTCTTC. Protein sequence: CASGRPGGEQFF.

This clonotype was observed a few times. The chain recombines TRBV6-4 with TRBJ2-1, with D maybe TRBD2 (5 bases). Germline CDR1 MRHNA, CDR2 SNTAGT. CDR3 length: 16 residues. V lost 0 bases and J lost 0, with 9 bases in between. The CDR3 sequence: CASSDSRGSSYNEQFF. CDR3 DNA sequence: TGTGCCAGCAGTGACTCACGAGGGAGCTCCTACAATGAGCAGTTCTTC.

V and J are TRBV27 and TRBJ2-5, with D hard to call. The CDR3 is 15 amino acids. V was clipped by 6 bases and J by 0 bases, with 14 bases between them. CDR1 MNHEY and CDR2 SMNVEV come from the germline V gene (reference sequence). CDR3 nucleotides: TGTGCCAGCAGACGACTGACGACCAACCAAGAGACCCAGTACTTC. Translated: CASRRLTTNQETQYF.

CDR3 in DNA: TGCAGTGCTGTAAATCAGCCACCCGAGCAGTACTTC. Translated, it gives CSAVNQPPEQYF. This sequence joins TRBV20-1 and TRBJ2-7; no clear D gene. The ends were cut back, 5 bases at V and 6 bases at J, with 14 bases in the middle. Germline V lookup: CDR1 DFQATT, CDR2 SNEGSKA (reference sequence). The CDR3 spans 12 residues.

This clonotype was found a few times. The J gene is TRBJ2-1, the V gene TRBV7-2; 9 nucleotides align to TRBD2. With 8 bases clipped from V and 0 bases from J, the junction kept 8 bases outside the gene matches. CDR1 is SGHTA and CDR2 is FQGNSA in the germline V gene. The CDR3 sequence is 16 residues long. The CDR3 nucleotides are TGTGCCAGCGACTATCTAGCGGGGAGCTCCTACAATGAGCAGTTCTTC. Amino acids: CASDYLAGSSYNEQFF.

Ten or more counts support this clonotype. The rearrangement joins TRBV20-1 to TRBJ2-1; D may be TRBD1 or TRBD2 (6 bases each). CDR3 length: 15 residues. The germline CDR1 and CDR2 sequences are DFQATT and SNEGSKA (reference sequence). The V end lost 1 base, the J end lost 10 bases, and 20 bases lay between the germline ends. The CDR3 is CSARVRGAPGDEQFF. CDR3 in DNA: TGCAGTGCTAGAGTTAGGGGGGCGCCGGGAGACGAGCAGTTCTTC.

This clonotype was picked up a small number of times. This chain connects TRBV7-9 to TRBJ2-5; no reliable D call. This CDR3 is built from 11 residues. Germline CDR1 SEHNR, CDR2 FQNEAQ (reference sequence). V gave up 5 bases and J gave up 7 bases, with 8 bases separating them. The CDR3 region is CASSPLGTQYF. CDR3 nucleotides: TGTGCCAGCAGCCCCTTGGGGACCCAGTACTTC.

This clonotype was seen many times. The gene calls are TRBV20-1 and TRBJ2-7; 7 positions agree with TRBD2. The trim removed 6 bases at V and 4 bases at J, leaving 6 bases unmatched. CDR1 and CDR2 (germline): DFQATT, SNEGSKA (reference sequence). This CDR3 has 12 amino acids. The CDR3 spells CSAGRVGYEQYF. The CDR3, as DNA: TGCAGTGCGGGGAGGGTTGGGTACGAGCAGTACTTC.

This clonotype turned up a few times. The chain combines TRBV27 with TRBJ2-1; tentatively, D is TRBD1 or TRBD2 (5 bases each). The V end was cut by 7 bases, the J end by 4 bases, with 17 bases between. This CDR3 spans 15 amino acids. In germline, CDR1 is MNHEY, CDR2 SMNVEV (reference sequence). The CDR3 DNA reads TGTGCCAGCACCCAGTTCCCCGGGACGTACAATGAGCAGTTCTTC. Translated: CASTQFPGTYNEQFF.

V usage is TRBV4-3 and J usage is TRBJ1-1; TRBD1 is a possible D gene (6 bases). The germline gives CDR1 LGHNA, CDR2 YSLEER. Trimming shortened V by 5 bases and J by 3 bases, and 10 bases separated the two germline ends. The CDR3 consists of 13 residues. CDR3 DNA: TGCGCCAGCAGCGGGGGGCGGGACACTGAAGCTTTCTTT. Translating it yields CASSGGRDTEAFF.

The chain's CDR3 is CASSPTRDSYEQYF. As DNA, the CDR3 is TGTGCCAGCAGCCCAACCCGAGATTCCTACGAGCAGTACTTC. The genes are TRBV7-3 and TRBJ2-7; D unclear. With 5 bases removed from V and 1 base from J, the gap between germline ends came to 12 bases. The CDR3 sequence is 14 residues long. Germline CDR1 SGHTA, CDR2 FQGTGA. Using reference TRBV7-3 and TRBJ2-7 for the parts outside the CDR3, the full variable domain is GAGVSQTPSNKVTEKGKYVELRCDPISGHTALYWYRQSLGQGPEFLIYFQGTGAADDSGLPNDRFFAVRPEGSVSTLKIQRTERGDSAVYLCASSPTRDSYEQYFGPGTRLTVT.

The V call is TRBV27, the J call TRBJ2-7; D is undetermined. Germline CDR1 MNHEY, CDR2 SMNVEV (reference sequence). The V gene lost 3 bases and the J gene lost 2 bases, with 11 bases spanning the gap. The CDR3 length is 14 residues. This chain's CDR3 is CASSFIYYAYEQYF. DNA for the CDR3: TGTGCCAGCAGTTTTATTTACTATGCCTACGAGCAGTACTTC.

The CDR3 here is CSARWGVTGDTQYF. The CDR3, as DNA: TGCAGTGCCCGGTGGGGGGTCACTGGGGATACGCAGTATTTT. The chain employs TRBV20-1 and TRBJ2-3, with D maybe TRBD2 (6 bases). The CDR3 totals 14 residues. Trimming removed 6 bases at V and 6 bases at J, with 19 bases between. Germline V gene data show CDR1 as DFQATT and CDR2 as SNEGSKA (reference sequence).

In its sample, this clonotype was seen a few times. The rearrangement uses TRBV5-1 and TRBJ1-1; D uncertain. The CDR3 has 14 residues. The germline V gene encodes CDR1 SGHRS and CDR2 YFSETQ. V was shortened by 4 bases and J by 3 bases, with 13 bases between the two germline ends. In DNA, the CDR3 is TGCGCCAGCAGCGCTCAAATTAGGGACACTGAAGCTTTCTTT. This translates into CASSAQIRDTEAFF.

This chain connects TRBV12-3 or TRBV12-4 to TRBJ2-5; D is perhaps TRBD2 (5 bases). The CDR3 extends over 17 amino acids. Trimming took 6 bases from V and 2 from J, leaving 22 bases between them. This CDR3 is CASSLGKFGGSQETQYF. CDR3 coding DNA: TGTGCCAGCAGCCTGGGTAAATTTGGAGGTAGTCAAGAGACCCAGTACTTC.